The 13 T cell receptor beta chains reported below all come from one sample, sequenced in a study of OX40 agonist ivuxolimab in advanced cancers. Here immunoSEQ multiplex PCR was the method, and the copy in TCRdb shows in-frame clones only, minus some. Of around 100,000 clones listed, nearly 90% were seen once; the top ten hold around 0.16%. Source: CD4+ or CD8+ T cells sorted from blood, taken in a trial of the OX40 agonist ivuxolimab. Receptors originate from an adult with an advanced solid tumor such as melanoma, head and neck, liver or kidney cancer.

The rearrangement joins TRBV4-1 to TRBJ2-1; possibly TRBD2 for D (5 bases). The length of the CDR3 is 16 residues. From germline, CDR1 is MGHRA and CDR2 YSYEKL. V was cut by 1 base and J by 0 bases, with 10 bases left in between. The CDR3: CASSQGASNSYNEQFF. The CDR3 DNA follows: TGCGCCAGCAGCCAAGGTGCTAGCAACTCCTACAATGAGCAGTTCTTC.

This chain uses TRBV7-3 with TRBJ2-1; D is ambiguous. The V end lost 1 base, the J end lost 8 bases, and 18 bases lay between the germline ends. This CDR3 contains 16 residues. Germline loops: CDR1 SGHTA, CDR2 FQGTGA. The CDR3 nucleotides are TGTGCCAGCAGCTTAAACGGATGGACGGGCGGCGATGAGCAGTTCTTC. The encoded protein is CASSLNGWTGGDEQFF.

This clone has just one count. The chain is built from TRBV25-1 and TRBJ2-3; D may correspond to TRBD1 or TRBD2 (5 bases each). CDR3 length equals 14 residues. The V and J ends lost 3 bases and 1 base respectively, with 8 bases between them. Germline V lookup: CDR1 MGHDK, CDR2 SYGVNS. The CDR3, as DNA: TGTGCCAGCAGTGATGTGGGGGGCACAGATACGCAGTATTTT. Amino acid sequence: CASSDVGGTDTQYF.

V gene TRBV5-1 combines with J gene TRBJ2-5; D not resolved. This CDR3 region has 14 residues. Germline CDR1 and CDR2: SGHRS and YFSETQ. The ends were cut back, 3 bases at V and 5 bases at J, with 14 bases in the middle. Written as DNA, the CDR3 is TGCGCCAGCAGCTGGGTGGACCGTCGGGAGACCCAGTACTTC. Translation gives CASSWVDRRETQYF. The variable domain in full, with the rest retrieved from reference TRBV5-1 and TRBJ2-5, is KAGVTQTPRYLIKTRGQQVTLSCSPISGHRSVSWYQQTPGQGLQFLFEYFSETQRNKGNFPGRFSGRQFSNSRSEMNVSTLELGDSALYLCASSWVDRRETQYFGPGTRLLVL.

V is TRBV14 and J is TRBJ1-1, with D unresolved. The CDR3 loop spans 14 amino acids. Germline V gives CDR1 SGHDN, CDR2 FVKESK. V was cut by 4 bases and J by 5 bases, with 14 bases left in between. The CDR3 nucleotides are TGTGCCAGCAGCCCCCGAATACGGCTTACTGAAGCTTTCTTT. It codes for CASSPRIRLTEAFF.

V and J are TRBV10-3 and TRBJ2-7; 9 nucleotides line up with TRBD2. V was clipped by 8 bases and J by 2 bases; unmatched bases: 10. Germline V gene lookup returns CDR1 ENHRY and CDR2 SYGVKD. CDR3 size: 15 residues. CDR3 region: CAIADYSGSPYEQYF. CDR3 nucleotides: TGTGCCATCGCAGACTATAGCGGGAGCCCCTACGAGCAGTACTTC.

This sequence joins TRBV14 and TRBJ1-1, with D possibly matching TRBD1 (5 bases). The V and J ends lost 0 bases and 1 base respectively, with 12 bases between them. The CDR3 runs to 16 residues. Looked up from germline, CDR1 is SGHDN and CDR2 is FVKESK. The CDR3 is CASSQEGPGWNTEAFF. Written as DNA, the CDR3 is TGTGCCAGCAGCCAAGAAGGTCCAGGGTGGAACACTGAAGCTTTCTTT.

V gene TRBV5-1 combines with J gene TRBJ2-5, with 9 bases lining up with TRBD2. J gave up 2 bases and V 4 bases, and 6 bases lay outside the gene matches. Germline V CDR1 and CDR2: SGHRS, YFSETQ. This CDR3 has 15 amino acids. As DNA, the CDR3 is TGCGCCAGCAGCGACCGACTAGCGGTTCAAGAGACCCAGTACTTC. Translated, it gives CASSDRLAVQETQYF. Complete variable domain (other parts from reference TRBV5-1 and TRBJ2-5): KAGVTQTPRYLIKTRGQQVTLSCSPISGHRSVSWYQQTPGQGLQFLFEYFSETQRNKGNFPGRFSGRQFSNSRSEMNVSTLELGDSALYLCASSDRLAVQETQYFGPGTRLLVL.

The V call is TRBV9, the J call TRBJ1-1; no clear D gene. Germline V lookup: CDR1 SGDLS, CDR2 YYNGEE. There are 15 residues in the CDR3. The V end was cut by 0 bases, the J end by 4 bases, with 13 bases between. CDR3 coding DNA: TGTGCCAGCAGCGTAGGTGCCGGGATGAGCACTGAAGCTTTCTTT. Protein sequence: CASSVGAGMSTEAFF.

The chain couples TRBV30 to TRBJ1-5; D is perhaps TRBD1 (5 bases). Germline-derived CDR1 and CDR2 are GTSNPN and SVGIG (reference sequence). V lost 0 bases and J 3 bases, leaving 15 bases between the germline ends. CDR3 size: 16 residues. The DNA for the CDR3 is TGTGCCTGGAGTGTAGGAGTTTGGGGGGTCAATCAGCCCCAGCATTTT. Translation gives CAWSVGVWGVNQPQHF. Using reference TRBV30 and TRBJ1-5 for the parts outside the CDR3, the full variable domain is SQTIHQWPATLVQPVGSPLSLECTVEGTSNPNLYWYRQAAGRGLQLLFYSVGIGQISSEVPQNLSASRPQDRQFILSSKKLLLSDSGFYLCAWSVGVWGVNQPQHFGDGTRLSIL.

The CDR3 here is CASSITGTGNYEQYF. The CDR3 DNA sequence: TGTGCCAGTAGTATTACCGGGACAGGCAACTACGAGCAGTACTTC. The V gene is TRBV19, the J gene TRBJ2-7; 8 nucleotides match TRBD1. Germline V gives CDR1 LNHDA, CDR2 SQIVND (reference sequence). The V segment lost 3 bases and the J segment 3 bases; nucleotides outside the gene matches: 7. CDR3 length: 15 residues.

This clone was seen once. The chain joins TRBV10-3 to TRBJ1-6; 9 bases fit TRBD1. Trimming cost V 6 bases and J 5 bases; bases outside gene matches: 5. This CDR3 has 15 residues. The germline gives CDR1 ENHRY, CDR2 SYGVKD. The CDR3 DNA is TGTGCCATCAGATCCGACAGGGGGAATAATTCACCCCTCCACTTT. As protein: CAIRSDRGNNSPLHF.

CDR3 region: CASTQHGDRDAFF. CDR3 in DNA: TGTGCCAGCACACAGCATGGGGACAGGGATGCTTTCTTT. The chain recombines TRBV6-6 with TRBJ1-1; TRBD1 agrees at 9 bases. The germline V gene has CDR1 MNHNY and CDR2 SVGAGI (reference sequence). This CDR3 has 13 amino acids. Unmatched junction bases numbered 11, after V lost 7 bases and J lost 11 bases.